The T cell receptor beta chain under discussion was sequenced for a study of PD-L1 blockade in urothelial cancer. Across the study: Males with bladder-origin urothelial cancer made up about 90% of the roughly 29 patients.

Profiled with immunoSEQ multiplex PCR; TCRdb holds only in-frame clones, not every one. The sample yields nearly 2,500 clones, over 35% seen once. Only a few counts were recorded for this clone. The CDR3 contains 13 residues. The germline CDR1 and CDR2 sequences are MNHGY and SAAAGT. With 3 bases removed from V and 2 bases from J, the gap between germline ends came to 7 bases. This rearrangement joins TRBV6-8 to TRBJ2-5; D gene ambiguous. The TCR sequence derives from a man aged 60-69 years with urothelial cancer. The source was tumor tissue, collected before atezolizumab (anti-PD-L1) treatment. CDR3 in DNA: TGTGCCAGCAGTTATATGGCTCAAGAGACCCAGTACTTC. It translates to CASSYMAQETQYF.